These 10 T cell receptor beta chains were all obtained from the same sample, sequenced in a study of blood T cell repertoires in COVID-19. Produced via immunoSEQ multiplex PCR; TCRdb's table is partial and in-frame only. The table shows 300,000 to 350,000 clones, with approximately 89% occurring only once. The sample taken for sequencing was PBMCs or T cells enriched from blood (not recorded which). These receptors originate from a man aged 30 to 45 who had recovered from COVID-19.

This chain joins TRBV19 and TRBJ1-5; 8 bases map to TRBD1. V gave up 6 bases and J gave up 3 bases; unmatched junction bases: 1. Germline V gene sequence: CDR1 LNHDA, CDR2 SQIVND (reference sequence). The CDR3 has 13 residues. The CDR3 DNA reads TGTGCCAGTAGGGACAGGGTCAATCAGCCCCAGCATTTT. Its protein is CASRDRVNQPQHF.

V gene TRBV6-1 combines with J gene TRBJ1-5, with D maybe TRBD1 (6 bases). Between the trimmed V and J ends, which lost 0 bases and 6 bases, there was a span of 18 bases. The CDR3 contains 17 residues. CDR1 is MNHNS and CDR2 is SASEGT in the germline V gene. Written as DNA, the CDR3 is TGTGCCAGCAGTGAAGCGCTTAACAGGGATGATGGTCAGCCCCAGCATTTT. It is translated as CASSEALNRDDGQPQHF.

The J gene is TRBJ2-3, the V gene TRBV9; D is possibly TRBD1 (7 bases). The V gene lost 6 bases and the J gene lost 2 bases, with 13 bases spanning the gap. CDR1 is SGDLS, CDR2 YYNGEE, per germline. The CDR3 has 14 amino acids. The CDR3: CASKEGATTDTQYF. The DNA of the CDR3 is TGTGCCAGCAAGGAGGGGGCTACCACAGATACGCAGTATTTT.

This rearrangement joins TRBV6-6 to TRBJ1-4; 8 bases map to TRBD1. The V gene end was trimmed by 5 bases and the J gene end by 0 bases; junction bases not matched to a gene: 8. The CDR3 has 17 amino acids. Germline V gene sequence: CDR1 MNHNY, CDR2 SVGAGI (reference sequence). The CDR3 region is CASSPGQAAATNEKLFF. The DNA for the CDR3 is TGTGCCAGCAGTCCGGGACAGGCTGCTGCAACTAATGAAAAACTGTTTTTT.

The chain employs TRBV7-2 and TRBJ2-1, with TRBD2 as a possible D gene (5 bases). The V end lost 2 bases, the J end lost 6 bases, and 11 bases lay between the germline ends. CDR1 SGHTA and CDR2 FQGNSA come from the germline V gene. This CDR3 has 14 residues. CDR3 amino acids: CASSLSAGVNEQFF. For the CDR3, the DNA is TGTGCCAGCAGCTTAAGCGCCGGGGTCAATGAGCAGTTCTTC. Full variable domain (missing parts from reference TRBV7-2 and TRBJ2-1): GAGVSQSPSNKVTEKGKDVELRCDPISGHTALYWYRQSLGQGLEFLIYFQGNSAPDKSGLPSDRFSAERTGGSVSTLTIQRTQQEDSAVYLCASSLSAGVNEQFFGPGTRLTVL.

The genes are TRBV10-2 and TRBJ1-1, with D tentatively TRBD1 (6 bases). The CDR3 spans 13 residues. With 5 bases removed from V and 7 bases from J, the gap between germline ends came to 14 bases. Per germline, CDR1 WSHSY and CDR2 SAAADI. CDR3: CASSTGFYFEAFF. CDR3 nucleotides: TGCGCCAGCAGTACAGGGTTTTATTTTGAAGCTTTCTTT.

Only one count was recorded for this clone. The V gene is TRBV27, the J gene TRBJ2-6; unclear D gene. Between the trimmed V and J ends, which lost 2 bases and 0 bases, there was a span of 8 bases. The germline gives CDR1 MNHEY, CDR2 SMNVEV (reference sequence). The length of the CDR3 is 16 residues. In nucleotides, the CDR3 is TGTGCCAGCAGTTTAAGGAGACCCTCTGGGGCCAACGTCCTGACTTTC. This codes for CASSLRRPSGANVLTF.

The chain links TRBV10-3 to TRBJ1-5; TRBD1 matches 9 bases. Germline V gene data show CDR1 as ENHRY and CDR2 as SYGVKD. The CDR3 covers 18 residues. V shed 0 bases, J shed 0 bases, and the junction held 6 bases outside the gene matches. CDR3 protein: CAISESRTGAYSNQPQHF. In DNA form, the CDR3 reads TGTGCCATCAGTGAGTCCCGGACAGGGGCTTATAGCAATCAGCCCCAGCATTTT.

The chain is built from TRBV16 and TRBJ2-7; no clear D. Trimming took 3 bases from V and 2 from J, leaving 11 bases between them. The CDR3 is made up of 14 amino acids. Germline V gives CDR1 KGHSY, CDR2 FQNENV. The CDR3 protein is CASSQQNSAYEQYF. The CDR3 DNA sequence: TGTGCCAGCAGCCAGCAAAATTCAGCCTACGAGCAGTACTTC.

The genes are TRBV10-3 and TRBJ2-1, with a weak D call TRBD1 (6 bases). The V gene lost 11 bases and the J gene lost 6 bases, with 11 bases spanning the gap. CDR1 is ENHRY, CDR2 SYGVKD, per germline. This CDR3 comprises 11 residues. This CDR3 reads CASGVANEQFF. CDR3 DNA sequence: TGTGCCTCAGGGGTGGCCAATGAGCAGTTCTTC.